Each of the 24 T cell receptor beta chains below was sequenced from the same sample in a study of T cell responses to AZD1222 COVID-19 vaccine. Clones were read by immunoSEQ multiplex PCR, and TCRdb kept only the in-frame ones, dropping some. This table holds 60,000 or so clones, around 83% found once. This material consisted of peripheral blood, taken on day 0 of AZD1222 vaccination. The receptors stem from an adult in good health.

Only a few counts were recorded for this clone. This chain links TRBV9 with TRBJ2-1; possibly TRBD1 for D (5 bases). CDR1 SGDLS and CDR2 YYNGEE come from the germline V gene. Trimming took off 0 bases at V and 8 bases at J, with 6 bases between the two ends. CDR3 length: 12 amino acids. CDR3 amino acids: CASSVVQDEQFF. CDR3 DNA sequence: TGTGCCAGCAGCGTAGTACAGGATGAGCAGTTCTTC.

The CDR3, as DNA: TGCAGCGTTGAGGGGACTAGCGGGAGTGCAGATACGCAGTATTTT. Amino acids: CSVEGTSGSADTQYF. The rearrangement uses TRBV29-1 and TRBJ2-3; 14 bases align to TRBD2. V shed 3 bases, J shed 4 bases, and the junction held 3 bases outside the gene matches. Germline V gives CDR1 SQVTM, CDR2 ANQGSEA. This CDR3 is built from 15 residues.

The chain employs TRBV7-2 and TRBJ1-1, with 7 nucleotides matching TRBD1. This CDR3 is built from 14 residues. V gave up 6 bases and J gave up 1 base; unmatched junction bases: 5. Germline V gene data show CDR1 as SGHTA and CDR2 as FQGNSA. CDR3 region: CASSPGTANTEAFF. The CDR3 nucleotides are TGTGCCAGCAGTCCTGGGACAGCGAACACTGAAGCTTTCTTT. The full variable domain, completed using reference TRBV7-2 and TRBJ1-1, is GAGVSQSPSNKVTEKGKDVELRCDPISGHTALYWYRQSLGQGLEFLIYFQGNSAPDKSGLPSDRFSAERTGGSVSTLTIQRTQQEDSAVYLCASSPGTANTEAFFGQGTRLTVV.

The chain uses TRBV7-9 and TRBJ1-2; D uncertain. Germline loops: CDR1 SEHNR, CDR2 FQNEAQ (reference sequence). V dropped 8 bases and J dropped 3 bases, with 19 bases sitting between them. The CDR3 is 15 residues long. The CDR3 region has the DNA TGTGCCAGCGGACCCCGGATAAATCCCTACTATGGCTACACCTTC. This gives the protein CASGPRINPYYGYTF.

V is TRBV19 and J is TRBJ1-1, with a tentative D call TRBD1 (5 bases). CDR1 and CDR2 (germline): LNHDA, SQIVND (reference sequence). V dropped 2 bases and J dropped 1 base, with 14 bases sitting between them. The CDR3 totals 16 residues. The CDR3 DNA reads as TGTGCCAGTAGTATACCCTATTCAACAGGGAACACTGAAGCTTTCTTT. It translates to CASSIPYSTGNTEAFF.

The CDR3 DNA follows: TGTGCCAGCAGCGTAGGGAAGGCGTCGGAGCAGTTCTTC. Translating it yields CASSVGKASEQFF. V is TRBV9 and J is TRBJ2-1, with D hard to call. V lost 0 bases, J lost 10 bases, and 11 bases lay in between. The CDR3 loop spans 13 amino acids. Germline CDR1 SGDLS, CDR2 YYNGEE.

V gene TRBV7-2 combines with J gene TRBJ1-1; a weak D match, TRBD1 (5 bases). The CDR3 length is 15 residues. Per the germline V gene, CDR1 is SGHTA and CDR2 is FQGNSA. The V and J ends lost 5 bases and 3 bases respectively, with 16 bases between them. This CDR3 is CASSPYPRGDTEAFF. The CDR3 nucleotides read TGTGCCAGCAGCCCCTATCCCAGAGGGGACACTGAAGCTTTCTTT. The full variable domain, in which reference TRBV7-2 and TRBJ1-1 provide the parts outside the CDR3, is GAGVSQSPSNKVTEKGKDVELRCDPISGHTALYWYRQSLGQGLEFLIYFQGNSAPDKSGLPSDRFSAERTGGSVSTLTIQRTQQEDSAVYLCASSPYPRGDTEAFFGQGTRLTVV.

The genes are TRBV21-1 and TRBJ1-5; TRBD1 reflects the table's D call only, with no check against the DNA. TRBV21-1 counts as a pseudogene. The CDR3 totals 16 residues. The CDR3 loop reads CASSKVNRGSNQPQHF. The CDR3 DNA reads as TGTGCCAGCAGCAAAGTGAACAGGGGAAGCAATCAGCCCCAGCATTTT.

The chain recombines TRBV19 with TRBJ1-3; TRBD1 is a possible D gene (5 bases). The CDR3 spans 16 residues. Trimming took off 3 bases at V and 4 bases at J, with 16 bases between the two ends. In germline, CDR1 is LNHDA, CDR2 SQIVND (reference sequence). CDR3 nucleotides: TGTGCCAGTAGTATTGGAGGGGCCCACGAAGGAAACACCATATATTTT. This encodes CASSIGGAHEGNTIYF.

This chain joins TRBV5-1 and TRBJ1-3; 7 positions match TRBD1. Germline lookup yields CDR1 SGHRS and CDR2 YFSETQ. The CDR3 runs to 15 residues. The ends lost 7 bases at V and 1 base at J; junction bases unmatched: 8. The CDR3 protein is CASQVQGGSGNTIYF. In DNA, the CDR3 is TGCGCCAGCCAAGTTCAGGGGGGATCTGGAAACACCATATATTTT.

The chain carries TRBV2 and TRBJ2-2, with D maybe TRBD1 (5 bases). The CDR3 has 13 amino acids. Germline V gene sequence: CDR1 SNHLY, CDR2 FYNNEI. V was shortened by 6 bases and J by 5 bases, with 10 bases between the two germline ends. The chain's CDR3 is CASREQGTGELFF. The CDR3 DNA follows: TGTGCCAGCAGGGAGCAGGGTACCGGGGAGCTGTTTTTT.

The chain carries TRBV6-5 and TRBJ1-6, with D unclear. The germline gives CDR1 MNHEY, CDR2 SVGAGI. The CDR3 loop spans 14 amino acids. Trimming stripped 6 bases from V and 7 bases from J, with 13 bases between. The DNA of the CDR3 is TGTGCCAGCAGCCGAGACGGGAGAAATTCACCCCTCCACTTT. This translates into CASSRDGRNSPLHF.

The rearrangement uses TRBV11-2 and TRBJ2-1; D unresolved. The CDR3 has 14 residues. Trimming took off 0 bases at V and 9 bases at J, with 12 bases between the two ends. CDR1 is SGHAT and CDR2 is FQNNGV in the germline V gene. CDR3 protein: CASSLDPGTSEQFF. CDR3 coding DNA: TGTGCCAGCAGCTTAGATCCTGGTACCAGTGAGCAGTTCTTC. The whole variable domain, remainder taken from reference TRBV11-2 and TRBJ2-1, is EAGVAQSPRYKIIEKRQSVAFWCNPISGHATLYWYQQILGQGPKLLIQFQNNGVVDDSQLPKDRFSAERLKGVDSTLKIQPAKLEDSAVYLCASSLDPGTSEQFFGPGTRLTVL.

This chain links TRBV29-1 with TRBJ1-2, with D tentatively TRBD1 (5 bases). CDR1 is SQVTM, CDR2 ANQGSEA, per germline. The V gene lost 6 bases and the J gene lost 5 bases, with 13 bases spanning the gap. CDR3 length equals 12 residues. The CDR3 DNA reads as TGCAGCGTGGGGACGGATGGGTATGGCTACACCTTC. Translation gives CSVGTDGYGYTF.

This clone came up a few times. The rearrangement joins TRBV28 to TRBJ1-5; D unclear. V was clipped by 7 bases and J by 0 bases, with 7 bases between them. The length of the CDR3 is 13 residues. Germline V gene sequence: CDR1 MDHEN, CDR2 SYDVKM. CDR3: CASNPYSNQPQHF. The DNA of the CDR3 is TGTGCCAGCAATCCCTATAGCAATCAGCCCCAGCATTTT.

This clone appeared a few times. CDR3 residues: CASSSIGRNTGELFF. In nucleotides, the CDR3 is TGTGCCAGCAGTTCGATCGGTCGGAACACCGGGGAGCTGTTTTTT. The rearrangement uses TRBV6-5 and TRBJ2-2; D is undetermined. Germline CDR1 is MNHEY and CDR2 is SVGAGI. The CDR3 is 15 amino acids. The ends were cut back, 4 bases at V and 1 base at J, with 10 bases in the middle.

DNA of the CDR3: TGCAGCGTTGCCCGGCAGGGCTACGAGCAGTACTTC. This encodes CSVARQGYEQYF. The chain recombines TRBV29-1 with TRBJ2-7, with D tentatively TRBD1 (5 bases). V lost 4 bases and J 3 bases, leaving 10 bases between the germline ends. This CDR3 region has 12 residues. CDR1 SQVTM and CDR2 ANQGSEA come from the germline V gene.

The chain couples TRBV2 to TRBJ1-2; tentative D call: TRBD1 (5 bases). The germline V gene encodes CDR1 SNHLY and CDR2 FYNNEI. CDR3 length: 13 residues. V shed 7 bases and J shed 6 bases, with 15 bases lying between them. The chain's CDR3 is CASTGIGGDGYTF. The CDR3 nucleotides are TGTGCCAGCACGGGGATAGGAGGGGATGGCTACACCTTC.

The rearrangement joins TRBV7-9 to TRBJ2-1; D not certain. This CDR3 is 14 amino acids long. Germline loops: CDR1 SEHNR, CDR2 FQNEAQ (reference sequence). Trimming cost V 3 bases and J 1 base, with 7 bases left between them. The CDR3, as DNA: TGTGCCAGCAGCTTCGGGCAGTCCTACAATGAGCAGTTCTTC. The encoded protein is CASSFGQSYNEQFF.

The chain couples TRBV18 to TRBJ1-1; 8 positions match TRBD1. This CDR3 is built from 15 residues. J lost 7 bases, V lost 8 bases, and 15 bases had no gene match. Germline V lookup: CDR1 KGHSH, CDR2 LQKENI. The CDR3 region is CASLSGTGAGNEAFF. Written as DNA, the CDR3 is TGTGCCAGCCTATCCGGGACAGGTGCGGGAAATGAAGCTTTCTTT.

The rearrangement uses TRBV11-2 and TRBJ2-7; no definite D call. Germline V gene sequence: CDR1 SGHAT, CDR2 FQNNGV. Trimming removed 1 base at V and 0 bases at J, with 13 bases between. This CDR3 is 16 amino acids long. This chain's CDR3 is CASSLVSVSPSYEQYF. The CDR3 coding sequence is TGTGCCAGCAGCTTAGTATCGGTTTCACCCTCCTACGAGCAGTACTTC.

The chain has TRBV18 and TRBJ2-2; D may be TRBD2 (6 bases). This CDR3 is built from 17 residues. Germline CDR1 reads KGHSH; CDR2 reads LQKENI. V was clipped by 3 bases and J by 7 bases, with 21 bases between them. The CDR3 spells CASSPPEGSLGGGELFF. CDR3 nucleotide sequence: TGTGCCAGCTCACCCCCGGAGGGCTCCCTAGGCGGCGGGGAGCTGTTTTTT.

This clone was seen just once. V is TRBV24-1 and J is TRBJ2-1; D is undetermined. Germline loops: CDR1 KGHDR, CDR2 SFDVKD. The CDR3 contains 13 residues. V was clipped by 6 bases and J by 7 bases, with 12 bases between them. The CDR3 DNA follows: TGTGCCACCAGTCTCAACGTCAGGAATGAGCAGTTCTTC. Translated: CATSLNVRNEQFF.

The rearrangement uses TRBV7-8 and TRBJ1-6, with TRBD1 matching over 7 bases. Trimming took 1 base from V and 6 from J; bases not matched to a gene: 0. The germline CDR1 and CDR2 sequences are SGHVS and FQNEAQ. The CDR3 length is 14 residues. CDR3 amino acids: CASSLDRGNSPLHF. The CDR3 bases are TGTGCCAGCAGCTTAGACAGGGGTAATTCACCCCTCCACTTT.